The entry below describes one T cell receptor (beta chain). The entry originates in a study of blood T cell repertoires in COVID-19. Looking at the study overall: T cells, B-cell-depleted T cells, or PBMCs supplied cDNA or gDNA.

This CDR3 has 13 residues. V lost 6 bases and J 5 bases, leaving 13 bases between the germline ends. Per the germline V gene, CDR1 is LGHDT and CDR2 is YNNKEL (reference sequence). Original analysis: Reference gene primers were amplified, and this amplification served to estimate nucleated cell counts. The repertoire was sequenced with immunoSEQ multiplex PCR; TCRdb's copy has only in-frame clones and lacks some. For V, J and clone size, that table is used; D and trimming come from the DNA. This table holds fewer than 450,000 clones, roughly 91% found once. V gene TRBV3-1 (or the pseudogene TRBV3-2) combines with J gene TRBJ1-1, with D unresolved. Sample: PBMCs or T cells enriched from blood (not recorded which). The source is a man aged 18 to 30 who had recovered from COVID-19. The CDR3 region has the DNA TGTGCCAGCAGGGGAGGCGGGGAGACTGAAGCTTTCTTT. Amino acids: CASRGGGETEAFF.